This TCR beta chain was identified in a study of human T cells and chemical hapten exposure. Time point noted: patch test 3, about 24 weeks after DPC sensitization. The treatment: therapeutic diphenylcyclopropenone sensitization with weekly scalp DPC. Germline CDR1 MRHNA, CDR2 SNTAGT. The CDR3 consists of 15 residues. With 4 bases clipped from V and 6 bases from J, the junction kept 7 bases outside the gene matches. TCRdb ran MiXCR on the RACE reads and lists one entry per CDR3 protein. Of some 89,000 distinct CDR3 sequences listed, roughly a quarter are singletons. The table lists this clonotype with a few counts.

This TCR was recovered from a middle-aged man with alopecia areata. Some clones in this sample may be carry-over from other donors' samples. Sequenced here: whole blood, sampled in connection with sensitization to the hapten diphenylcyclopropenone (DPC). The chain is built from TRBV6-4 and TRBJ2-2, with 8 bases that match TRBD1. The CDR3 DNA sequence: TGTGCCAGCAGTGTCGATCAGGGGGCAGCCGGGGAGCTGTTTTTT. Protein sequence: CASSVDQGAAGELFF.